This T cell receptor (beta chain) was found in a study of TIL therapy for anti-PD-1-resistant metastatic lung cancer. Overall study: Tumors carried a median around 1.4 non-synonymous mutations per megabase.

This clone was observed a handful of times. The libraries were made with immunoSEQ v3. Clones were sequenced by immunoSEQ multiplex PCR, and TCRdb holds only the in-frame ones, with some missing. The sample has about 50,000 clones, about three quarters seen once; the top ten hold around 5.4%. Time point described: pre-treatment sample, taken before nivolumab and TIL therapy. Pleural nodules or supraclavicular lymph nodes made up most of the excised metastases sampled. The source material was tumor tissue, sampled at baseline. This clonotype originated in a person aged 30 to 80 with non-small cell lung cancer.

Here the CDR3 DNA reads TGTGCCAGCAGCCGCGGACAGGGCGGGAGTAGCGAGCAGTACTTC. It is translated as CASSRGQGGSSEQYF. The chain links TRBV6-6 to TRBJ2-7; D may be TRBD1 (8 bases). Germline V lookup: CDR1 MNHNY, CDR2 SVGAGI (reference sequence). Trimming removed 6 bases from V and 6 bases from J, with 21 bases in between. The CDR3 totals 15 residues.